The source of this T cell receptor (beta chain) is a study of cytomegalovirus exposure and HLA in healthy donors. On the study more broadly: A subsequent analysis reported that the 95 to 150 validation repertoires were produced on the same platform that had also been used for the roughly 670 first-cohort repertoires.

The V gene lost 10 bases and the J gene lost 7 bases, with 25 bases spanning the gap. Germline CDR1 LNHDA, CDR2 SQIVND (reference sequence). This CDR3 spans 15 amino acids. Regarding this clone: Its antigen is unknown.

Here immunoSEQ multiplex PCR was the method, and the copy in TCRdb shows in-frame clones only, minus some. Of about 65,000 clones listed, 92% are singletons. Findings and limits, study-wide: Reports indicated that the classifier achieved high specificity and sensitivity in diagnosing cytomegalovirus status. Rarity marked most TCR sequences, yet some public TCRs occurred in many donors. Listed as cytomegalovirus-associated were 150 to 200 TCR beta chains.

This chain uses TRBV19 with TRBJ1-2, with D perhaps TRBD1 (6 bases). The clonotype comes from a young woman in good health and CMV-seronegative. Sample: PBMCs. In nucleotides, the CDR3 is TGTGCCACCCGCAATCCAGGGGCCGGGGAATGTGGCTACACCTTC. Translated: CATRNPGAGECGYTF.